A single sample gave rise to the 19 T cell receptor beta chains below, sequenced in a study of cytomegalovirus exposure and HLA in healthy donors. Primers: 60 Vbeta forward and 13 Jbeta reverse. Using immunoSEQ multiplex PCR, the repertoire was profiled, and TCRdb retains in-frame clones only, with some absent. Among some 200,000 clones listed, 79% were seen once. What was sequenced was PBMCs. The source is a woman aged 45-59 years in good health and CMV-seronegative.

In DNA, the CDR3 is TGTGCCAGTAGTCCTCGGACGGGGGTCAATCAGCCCCAGCATTTT. Its protein is CASSPRTGVNQPQHF. The rearrangement uses TRBV19 and TRBJ1-5; D might be TRBD1 (5 bases). The CDR3 loop spans 15 amino acids. Trimming took off 5 bases at V and 3 bases at J, with 14 bases between the two ends. Looked up from germline, CDR1 is LNHDA and CDR2 is SQIVND (reference sequence). The variable domain in full, with the rest retrieved from reference TRBV19 and TRBJ1-5, is DGGITQSPKYLFRKEGQNVTLSCEQNLNHDAMYWYRQDPGQGLRLIYYSQIVNDFQKGDIAEGYSVSREKKESFPLTVTSAQKNPTAFYLCASSPRTGVNQPQHFGDGTRLSIL.

The CDR3, as DNA: TGTGCCAGCTCACCCGGGTACAGAAGGGCTAGCGGGGACTACAATGAGCAGTTCTTC. The encoded protein is CASSPGYRRASGDYNEQFF. This chain links TRBV18 with TRBJ2-1; 9 bases are shared with TRBD2. V shed 3 bases and J 3 bases; nucleotides not matched to a gene: 15. Germline CDR1 reads KGHSH; CDR2 reads LQKENI. The CDR3 length is 19 residues.

The gene calls are TRBV19 and TRBJ2-1; TRBD2 aligns across 8 bases. V gave up 3 bases and J gave up 6 bases; unmatched junction bases: 7. This CDR3 has 15 amino acids. CDR1 LNHDA and CDR2 SQIVND come from the germline V gene (reference sequence). The CDR3 DNA reads TGTGCCAGTAGTATGGGAGCGGGAGTCATCAATGAGCAGTTCTTC. As protein: CASSMGAGVINEQFF.

The rearrangement uses TRBV28 and TRBJ2-1; D is unclear. Germline CDR1 is MDHEN and CDR2 is SYDVKM. Trimming removed 7 bases at V and 2 bases at J, with 9 bases between. The CDR3 is 13 residues long. CDR3 bases: TGTGCCAGCAACGACTTGACCTACAATGAGCAGTTCTTC. Its translation is CASNDLTYNEQFF.

The chain uses TRBV19 and TRBJ2-1; D not resolved. The CDR3 sequence is 13 residues long. V was cut by 7 bases and J by 4 bases, with 11 bases left in between. Germline-derived CDR1 and CDR2 are LNHDA and SQIVND (reference sequence). The CDR3 loop is CASTGPPYNEQFF. The CDR3, as DNA: TGTGCCAGTACCGGTCCCCCATACAATGAGCAGTTCTTC.

This clone appeared a single time. The chain is built from TRBV6-4 and TRBJ2-7; 9 bases are a match to TRBD2. This CDR3 contains 15 residues. The V gene end was trimmed by 6 bases and the J gene end by 2 bases; junction bases not matched to a gene: 8. Germline V gene lookup returns CDR1 MRHNA and CDR2 SNTAGT. In nucleotides, the CDR3 is TGTGCCAGCAGCAAACGGACTAGCGCCCCCTACGAGCAGTACTTC. This gives the protein CASSKRTSAPYEQYF.

The V call is TRBV6-1, the J call TRBJ1-1; 11 bases are shared with TRBD1. Germline CDR1 is MNHNS and CDR2 is SASEGT. Trimming at V came to 2 bases and at J to 5 bases, leaving 4 bases not matched to a gene. CDR3 size: 15 residues. Here the CDR3 reads CASSEWGQGDTEAFF. The DNA for the CDR3 is TGTGCCAGCAGTGAATGGGGACAGGGGGATACTGAAGCTTTCTTT.

The V and J genes are TRBV7-6 and TRBJ2-2, with D hard to call. V was shortened by 5 bases and J by 9 bases, with 13 bases between the two germline ends. The V gene's germline CDR1 is SGHVS and CDR2 FNYEAQ. The CDR3 is 13 amino acids. The CDR3 spells CASSPGVGWELFF. In DNA form, the CDR3 reads TGTGCCAGCAGCCCCGGAGTGGGTTGGGAGCTGTTTTTT.

This clone came up a few times. The gene calls are TRBV29-1 and TRBJ2-7, with TRBD1 identical over 9 bases. This CDR3 has 15 amino acids. Trimming took 3 bases from V and 5 from J; bases not matched to a gene: 11. Germline V CDR1 and CDR2: SQVTM, ANQGSEA. The CDR3 sequence: CSVETPGQGSHEQYF. CDR3 nucleotide sequence: TGCAGCGTTGAGACCCCGGGACAGGGTTCCCACGAGCAGTACTTC.

The V call is TRBV10-3, the J call TRBJ2-5, with D perhaps TRBD1 (6 bases). Matching the DNA end better, TRBJ2-7 makes the J call doubtful. Germline V gives CDR1 ENHRY, CDR2 SYGVKD. The CDR3 totals 14 residues. The CDR3 DNA sequence: TGTGCCATCACTTCCCCTGCAGGGGCCTACGAGCAGTACTTC. Translation: CAITSPAGAYEQYF.

This clone showed up just a few times. V usage is TRBV11-2 and J usage is TRBJ1-3; D unclear. Trimming took off 2 bases at V and 0 bases at J, with 8 bases between the two ends. The CDR3 sequence is 15 residues long. CDR1 is SGHAT and CDR2 is FQNNGV in the germline V gene. The CDR3 DNA sequence: TGTGCCAGCAGCTTAATGACGGGCTCTGGAAACACCATATATTTT. Its protein is CASSLMTGSGNTIYF.

DNA for the CDR3: TGTGCCAGCAGCGCTGTACCGGGAACCCAGTACTTC. Its translation: CASSAVPGTQYF. The chain has TRBV9 and TRBJ2-5; possibly TRBD2 for D (5 bases). V shed 3 bases and J shed 8 bases, with 11 bases lying between them. The V gene's germline CDR1 is SGDLS and CDR2 YYNGEE. The CDR3 extends over 12 amino acids. The full variable domain, rest sourced from reference TRBV9 and TRBJ2-5, is DSGVTQTPKHLITATGQRVTLRCSPRSGDLSVYWYQQSLDQGLQFLIQYYNGEERAKGNILERFSAQQFPDLHSELNLSSLELGDSALYFCASSAVPGTQYFGPGTRLLVL.

The chain couples TRBV7-3 to TRBJ1-1, with 8 positions matching TRBD1. V lost 1 base, J lost 2 bases, and 9 bases stayed unmatched. Germline values: CDR1 SGHTA, CDR2 FQGTGA. The CDR3 length is 17 residues. The CDR3 nucleotides read TGTGCCAGCAGCTTAATCGCTCAGGGGGCGCTTAACACTGAAGCTTTCTTT. Its translation is CASSLIAQGALNTEAFF.

The chain carries TRBV28 and TRBJ1-5; D unclear. With 6 bases removed from V and 7 bases from J, the gap between germline ends came to 13 bases. This CDR3 contains 13 residues. Germline CDR1 reads MDHEN; CDR2 reads SYDVKM. The CDR3: CASSSNLNQPQHF. The CDR3 region has the DNA TGTGCCAGCAGCTCCAACTTAAACCAGCCCCAGCATTTT.

This rearrangement joins TRBV6-5 to TRBJ2-7, with 8 bases matching TRBD1. The CDR3 totals 13 residues. J gave up 1 base and V 5 bases, and 1 base lay outside the gene matches. Germline CDR1 reads MNHEY; CDR2 reads SVGAGI. CDR3 residues: CASSQGASYEQYF. CDR3 nucleotides: TGTGCCAGCAGTCAGGGGGCGTCCTACGAGCAGTACTTC.

In its sample, this clone was seen a few times. The rearrangement links TRBV29-1 to TRBJ1-4; tentatively, D is TRBD1 (5 bases). Germline CDR1 reads SQVTM; CDR2 reads ANQGSEA. The CDR3 is 14 residues long. Trimming shortened V by 4 bases and J by 8 bases, and 17 bases separated the two germline ends. CDR3 in amino acids: CSVAGATGGEKLFF. CDR3 DNA sequence: TGCAGCGTTGCCGGTGCAACCGGGGGGGAAAAACTGTTTTTT.

The DNA for the CDR3 is TGCGCCAGCACCGGGGGGGGGACAGGGGTTTCCTACGAGCAGTACTTC. Its translation: CASTGGGTGVSYEQYF. This chain links TRBV5-1 with TRBJ2-7; 10 nucleotides match TRBD1. The germline V gene encodes CDR1 SGHRS and CDR2 YFSETQ. J lost 1 base, V lost 6 bases, and 10 bases had no gene match. The CDR3 contains 16 residues.

The CDR3 here is CASSTAPGWQETQYF. For the CDR3, the DNA is TGTGCCAGCAGCACCGCCCCCGGTTGGCAAGAGACCCAGTACTTC. The rearrangement joins TRBV28 to TRBJ2-5; the D is unclear. CDR1 is MDHEN and CDR2 is SYDVKM in the germline V gene. Trimming took 6 bases from V and 2 from J, leaving 16 bases between them. The CDR3 extends over 15 amino acids.

Remarks on this clone: A junction end diverges from the germline sequence, so it may reflect a read error. This rearrangement joins TRBV30 to TRBJ1-3; D is undetermined. There are 15 residues in the CDR3. Germline CDR1 GTSNPN, CDR2 SVGIG (reference sequence). The CDR3 reads CAWRWRGGSENTIYF. The CDR3 bases are TGTGCCTGGAGGTGGAGAGGAGGGTCTGAAAACACCATATATTTT. Combining the CDR3 with reference TRBV30 and TRBJ1-3 gives the whole variable domain SQTIHQWPATLVQPVGSPLSLECTVEGTSNPNLYWYRQAAGRGLQLLFYSVGIGQISSEVPQNLSASRPQDRQFILSSKKLLLSDSGFYLCAWRWRGGSENTIYFGEGSWLTVV.